This T cell receptor (beta chain) was observed in a study of prognosis after radiotherapy for stage I lung cancer. In the study overall: Tumors proved to be squamous cell carcinoma in seven patients and represented adenocarcinoma in around 11.

Study findings and constraints: The study found that unique TCR clone counts fell after stereotactic body radiation therapy, median roughly 9,900 versus 7,200. Usage of the TRBV and TRBJ genes (in patients with versus without metastases) was reportedly different.

Starting from genomic DNA, TCR beta CDR3 was amplified through two-round multiplex PCR. Used in first-round PCR were primers specific to each TRBV and TRBJ gene. Each CDR3 protein gets one entry after TCRdb re-called the multiplex PCR reads with MiXCR. The sample has roughly 18,000 distinct CDR3 sequences, roughly 40% seen once. After removal of 5 bases from V and 3 bases from J, the junction contained 9 bases not matched to a gene. This CDR3 contains 16 residues. Germline lookup yields CDR1 SGHTA and CDR2 FQGNSA. This clonotype was recorded once. What it binds is not known. The chain recombines TRBV7-2 with TRBJ2-3; 9 positions agree with TRBD1. Sequenced material: PBMCs, taken before or after stereotactic body radiation therapy (not recorded which). The origin of this receptor is a donor over 45 with non-small cell lung cancer. CDR3 sequence (DNA): TGTGCCAGCAGCCCCTTATGGGACAGGGTGACAGATACGCAGTATTTT. This sequence encodes CASSPLWDRVTDTQYF. Supplemented by reference TRBV7-2 and TRBJ2-3, the full variable domain reads GAGVSQSPSNKVTEKGKDVELRCDPISGHTALYWYRQSLGQGLEFLIYFQGNSAPDKSGLPSDRFSAERTGGSVSTLTIQRTQQEDSAVYLCASSPLWDRVTDTQYFGPGTRLTVL.